This T cell receptor beta chain was sequenced during a study of cytomegalovirus exposure and HLA in healthy donors. Study summary: In terms of ancestry, the Caucasian-associated cluster contained about 80% of the approximately 400 genotyped donors.

It was with 60 Vbeta and 13 Jbeta primers that the PCR ran. TCRdb keeps only in-frame clones here, not all; method: immunoSEQ multiplex PCR. Of 90,000 to 140,000 clones in the sample, roughly 13% were seen once. On this clone itself: Its antigen is not identified.

The CDR3 consists of 15 residues. Trimming removed 2 bases at V and 2 bases at J, with 9 bases between. From germline, CDR1 is SSHAT and CDR2 FNYEAQ (reference sequence). Study-wide results and limits: Most of the TCR beta V segments (in an earlier analysis) were productive either about 90% or about 30% of the time.

The TCR originated in a man aged 35 to 55 in good health and CMV-seropositive. J is TRBJ2-2 and V is TRBV7-7, with D uncertain. Sequenced sample: PBMCs. CDR3 residues: CASSLSGENTGELFF. The CDR3 nucleotides read TGTGCCAGCAGCTTATCCGGAGAAAACACCGGGGAGCTGTTTTTT. Based on the CDR3 plus reference TRBV7-7 and TRBJ2-2, the full variable domain is GAGVSQSPRYKVTKRGQDVTLRCDPISSHATLYWYQQALGQGPEFLTYFNYEAQPDKSGLPSDRFSAERPEGSISTLTIQRTEQRDSAMYRCASSLSGENTGELFFGEGSRLTVL.